This T cell receptor (beta chain) is drawn from a study of blood T cell repertoires in COVID-19 (dated by TCRdb to 2018 to 2020). As for the study more broadly: Recovered participants in ImmuneRACE Cohort 3 were defined by two consecutive negative NP/OP PCR tests, clearance by a healthcare professional, or resolution of symptoms. Samples from collaborators originated in the United States, Italy and Spain and spanned both the acute and convalescent phases of COVID-19. The prospective study material was composed of cDNA or gDNA derived from T cells, B-cell-depleted T cells, or PBMCs. Deeply sampled blood TCRbeta repertoires from subjects exposed to, actively infected with, or recovered from COVID-19 were included in the dataset. A freely available public database, intended as a resource for researchers studying the immune response to SARS-CoV-2, is where the repertoires were released. The samples were drawn from two sources: the first 160 participants of the ongoing ImmuneRACE study, and approximately 1,300 subjects contributed by 6 global collaborators. The sample metadata nearly always contained a de-identified subject ID, COVID-19 status, age in years and sex. Where available, HLA class I and class II types were obtained from metadata supplied by the sample provider rather than from assay-based typing. Paper-wide results and their limitations: The quantity of clinical and demographic metadata differed by source and by participant and was supplied without curation.

Enrolling through a virtual design, the prospective study's participants ranged in age from roughly 18 to 95 years and lived across some 23 United States geographic areas. In the prospective study, participants were assigned to cohorts based on the clinical history participants reported in a screening survey and a study questionnaire. Each participant in the prospective study had whole blood, serum and a nasopharyngeal or oropharyngeal swab collected by mobile phlebotomists. Participants in the prospective study had the option to provide additional blood draws and questionnaires over a roughly 2-month period. Blood samples from the prospective study were shipped frozen or at room temperature prior to DNA extraction. Details on this clone: Its cognate antigen has yet to be identified. No much larger clone is present one base from it, and per-base qualities are unavailable.

TCRbeta CDR3 regions were amplified from genomic DNA using the immunoSEQ Assay, a bias-controlled multiplex PCR. From the authors' description of their analysis: The number of nucleated cells in each sample was estimated by amplification of reference gene primers within the assay. To quantify the absolute abundance of each unique TCRbeta CDR3 rearrangement, sequence reads were collapsed and filtered. For each sample, productive Simpson clonality was calculated by taking the square root of Simpson's diversity index across productive rearrangements. This is the immuneACCESS table as TCRdb keeps it, with only in-frame sequences that have V and J called. A part of the clones is gone; compared with another copy, unresolved V genes explain less than half, and the rest is unexplained. The V and J calls and clone size come from that table; D and trimming were worked out from the DNA. The sample records over 250,000 clones, 88% of which are singletons. The biggest ten clones account for 2% to 2.5% of the sample.

For this chain, trimming is 1 base at the V end and 2 bases at the J end, and the number of junction bases without a gene match is 8. Spanning cysteine to phenylalanine, the CDR3 consists of 16 amino acids. The only DNA kept is the CDR3, 48 bases in frame from the first base. CDR1 and CDR2 were assigned from the germline V gene (reference sequence) as GTSNPN and SVGIG. Sequenced input: PBMCs or T cells enriched from blood (not recorded which). The rearranged chain carries TRBV30 and TRBJ2-3, and 8 junction bases match TRBD2. The sequence came from an older woman in a cohort exposed to, infected with or recovered from COVID-19 (not recorded which). The DNA reads TGTGCCTGGAGTGATCATAGCGGGACTTACACAGATACGCAGTATTTT. Translated, this is CAWSDHSGTYTDTQYF.